The text below deals with one T cell receptor (beta chain). What it recognizes is unknown. The germline gives CDR1 SGHAT, CDR2 FQNNGV. Between the trimmed V and J ends, which lost 4 bases and 7 bases, there was a span of 16 bases. This CDR3 contains 14 residues. These data belong to a study of vaccination and CD4 T cells after COVID-19. The overall study: Blood was drawn a median roughly 67 days post second dose, range 14 to 241. Each control culture was treated with a CEFX pool, an HIV-1 Nef pool, or no peptide.

The treatment denotes: roughly 10-day PBMC culture with coronavirus spike peptide pools or control peptides (ViraFEST assay). Sequencing of cultured CD4+ T cell DNA used the Oncomine TCR Beta short-read assay. Genomic DNA was drawn out of CD4+ T cells grown in culture. From the PCR reads, TCRdb called clonotypes with MiXCR, one entry per CDR3 protein. The sample holds 14,000 to 15,000 distinct CDR3 sequences, under 50% seen once. Study-wide results and limits: Rising from around 20 to 38, the median of SARS-CoV-2-reactive clonotypes did not change significantly.

The TCR was taken from a human donor who had recovered from COVID-19. The source material was CD4+ T cells from blood, cultured in vitro. V usage is TRBV11-2 and J usage is TRBJ2-5; a possible D gene is TRBD1 (5 bases). This CDR3 is CASSSTVAQGTQYF. For the CDR3, the DNA is TGTGCCAGCAGCTCCACGGTGGCTCAGGGGACCCAGTACTTC.